This T cell receptor (beta chain) was observed in a study of blood T cell repertoires in COVID-19. V was pared by 7 bases and J by 4 bases, with 14 bases between. This CDR3 region has 13 residues. Per germline, CDR1 SGHNT and CDR2 YYREEE (reference sequence). Sequencing was performed with immunoSEQ multiplex PCR; in TCRdb, only in-frame clones are kept and a portion is missing. The table has roughly 300,000 clones, around 90% seen once; the top ten hold 6.4%. The chain links TRBV5-4 to TRBJ1-2, with D possibly being TRBD1 (6 bases). Sequenced material: peripheral blood. The sequence came from a man aged 18 to 29 who had recovered from COVID-19. The CDR3 loop is CASFDQGSYGYTF. As DNA, the CDR3 is TGTGCCAGCTTTGATCAGGGGAGCTATGGCTACACCTTC.